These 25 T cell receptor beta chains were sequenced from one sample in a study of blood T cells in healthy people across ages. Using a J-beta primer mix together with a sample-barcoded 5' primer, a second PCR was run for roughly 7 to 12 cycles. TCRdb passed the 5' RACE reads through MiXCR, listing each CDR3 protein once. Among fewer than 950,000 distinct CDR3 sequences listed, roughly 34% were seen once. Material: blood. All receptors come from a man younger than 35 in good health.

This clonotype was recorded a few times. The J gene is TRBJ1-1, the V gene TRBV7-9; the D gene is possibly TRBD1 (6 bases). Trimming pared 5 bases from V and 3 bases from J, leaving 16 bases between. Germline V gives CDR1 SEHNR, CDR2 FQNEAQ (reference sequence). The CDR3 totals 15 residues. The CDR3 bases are TGTGCCAGCAGCAGAGACTCGGACAGCTACACTGAAGCTTTCTTT. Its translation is CASSRDSDSYTEAFF.

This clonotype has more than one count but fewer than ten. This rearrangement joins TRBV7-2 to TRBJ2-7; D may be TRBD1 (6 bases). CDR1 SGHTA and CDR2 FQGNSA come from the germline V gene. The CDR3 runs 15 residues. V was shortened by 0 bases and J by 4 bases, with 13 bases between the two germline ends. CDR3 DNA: TGTGCCAGCAGCTTAGCGAGGACAGTCCCATACGAGCAGTACTTC. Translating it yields CASSLARTVPYEQYF.

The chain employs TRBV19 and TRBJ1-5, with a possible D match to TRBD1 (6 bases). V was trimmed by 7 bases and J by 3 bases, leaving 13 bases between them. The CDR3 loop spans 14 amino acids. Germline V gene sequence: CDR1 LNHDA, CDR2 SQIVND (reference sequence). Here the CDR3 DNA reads TGTGCCAGTACTGAACAGGGTTTCAATCAGCCCCAGCATTTT. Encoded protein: CASTEQGFNQPQHF.

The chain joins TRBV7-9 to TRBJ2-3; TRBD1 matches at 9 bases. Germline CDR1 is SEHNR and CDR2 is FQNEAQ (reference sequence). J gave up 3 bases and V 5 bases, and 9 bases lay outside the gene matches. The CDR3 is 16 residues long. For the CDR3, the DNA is TGTGCCAGCAGCCCCACCGGGACAGGGTGGACAGATACGCAGTATTTT. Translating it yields CASSPTGTGWTDTQYF.

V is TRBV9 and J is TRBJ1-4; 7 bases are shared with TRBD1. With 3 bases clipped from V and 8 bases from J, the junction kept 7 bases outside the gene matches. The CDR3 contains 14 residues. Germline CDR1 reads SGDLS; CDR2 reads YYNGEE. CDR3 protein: CASSARQGGEKLFF. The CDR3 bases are TGTGCCAGCAGCGCCCGGCAGGGGGGCGAAAAACTGTTTTTT.

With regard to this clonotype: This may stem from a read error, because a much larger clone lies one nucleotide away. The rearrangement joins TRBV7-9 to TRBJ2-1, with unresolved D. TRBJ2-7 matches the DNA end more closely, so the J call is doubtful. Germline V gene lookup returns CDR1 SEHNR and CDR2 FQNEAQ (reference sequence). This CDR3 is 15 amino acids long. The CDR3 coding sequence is TGTGCCAGCAGCTCCCCTAGATCCTCCTACAATGAGCAGTACTTC. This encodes CASSSPRSSYNEQYF.

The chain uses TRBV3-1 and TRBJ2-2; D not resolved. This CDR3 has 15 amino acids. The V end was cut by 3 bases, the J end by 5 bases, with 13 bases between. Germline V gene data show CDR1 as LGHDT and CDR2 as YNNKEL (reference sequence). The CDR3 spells CASSQVDDWTGELFF. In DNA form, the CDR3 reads TGTGCCAGCAGCCAGGTAGACGACTGGACCGGGGAGCTGTTTTTT.

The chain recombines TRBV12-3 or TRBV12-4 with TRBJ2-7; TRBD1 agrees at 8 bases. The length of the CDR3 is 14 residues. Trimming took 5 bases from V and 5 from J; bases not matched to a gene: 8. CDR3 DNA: TGTGCCAGCAGTGGGACAGGCAGGGCTAACGAGCAGTACTTC. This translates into CASSGTGRANEQYF.

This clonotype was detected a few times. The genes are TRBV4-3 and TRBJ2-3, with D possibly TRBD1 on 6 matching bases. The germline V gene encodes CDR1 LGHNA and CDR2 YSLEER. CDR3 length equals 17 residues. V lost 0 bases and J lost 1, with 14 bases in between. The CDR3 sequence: CASSQESTGSGTDTQYF. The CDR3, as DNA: TGCGCCAGCAGCCAAGAGTCTACAGGGTCCGGCACAGATACGCAGTATTTT.

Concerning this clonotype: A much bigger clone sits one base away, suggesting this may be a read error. The CDR3 sequence: CASSQVGADTRYF. The DNA for the CDR3 is TGTGCCAGCAGCCAAGTGGGGGCAGATACGCGGTATTTT. The chain employs TRBV11-2 and TRBJ2-3, with D possibly matching TRBD1 (6 bases). This CDR3 region has 13 residues. Germline V gene lookup returns CDR1 SGHAT and CDR2 FQNNGV.

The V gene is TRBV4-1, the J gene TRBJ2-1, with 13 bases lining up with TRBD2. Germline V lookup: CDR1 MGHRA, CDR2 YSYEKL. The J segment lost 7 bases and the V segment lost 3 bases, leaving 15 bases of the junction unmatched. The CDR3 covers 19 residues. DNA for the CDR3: TGCGCCAGCAGCCACCCCTTCCAGACTAGCGGGGGGAGCTCGAATGAGCAGTTCTTC. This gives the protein CASSHPFQTSGGSSNEQFF.

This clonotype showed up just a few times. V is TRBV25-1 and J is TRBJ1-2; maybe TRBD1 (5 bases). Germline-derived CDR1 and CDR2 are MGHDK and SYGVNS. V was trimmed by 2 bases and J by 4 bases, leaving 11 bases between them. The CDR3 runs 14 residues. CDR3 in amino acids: CASSEGEGVYGYTF. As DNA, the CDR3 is TGTGCCAGCAGTGAAGGGGAAGGGGTCTATGGCTACACCTTC.

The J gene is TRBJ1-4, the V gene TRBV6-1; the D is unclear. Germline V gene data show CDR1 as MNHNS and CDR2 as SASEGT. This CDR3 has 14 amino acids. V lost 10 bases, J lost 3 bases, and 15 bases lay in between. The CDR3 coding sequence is TGTGCCACCCGCCTCGGGCCGTCTAATGAAAAACTGTTTTTT. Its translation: CATRLGPSNEKLFF.

The CDR3 is CASSGGTDNEQFF. DNA for the CDR3: TGTGCCAGCTCCGGAGGGACAGACAATGAGCAGTTCTTC. The chain uses TRBV18 and TRBJ2-1, with a possible D match to TRBD1 (7 bases). Germline assignment: CDR1 KGHSH and CDR2 LQKENI. Trimming left V 6 bases short and J 5 bases short, with 11 bases between. This CDR3 is 13 amino acids long.

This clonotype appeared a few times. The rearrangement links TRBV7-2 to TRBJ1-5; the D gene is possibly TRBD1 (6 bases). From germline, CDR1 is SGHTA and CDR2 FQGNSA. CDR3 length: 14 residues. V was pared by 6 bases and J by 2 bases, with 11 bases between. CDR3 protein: CASSDRMGNQPQHF. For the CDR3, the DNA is TGTGCCAGCAGTGACAGGATGGGCAATCAGCCCCAGCATTTT. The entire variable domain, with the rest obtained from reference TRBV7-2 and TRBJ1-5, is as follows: GAGVSQSPSNKVTEKGKDVELRCDPISGHTALYWYRQSLGQGLEFLIYFQGNSAPDKSGLPSDRFSAERTGGSVSTLTIQRTQQEDSAVYLCASSDRMGNQPQHFGDGTRLSIL.

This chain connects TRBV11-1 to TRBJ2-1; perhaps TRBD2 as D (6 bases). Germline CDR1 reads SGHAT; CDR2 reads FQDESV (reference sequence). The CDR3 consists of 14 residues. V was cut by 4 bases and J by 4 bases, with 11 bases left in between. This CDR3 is CASSWRVPYNEQFF. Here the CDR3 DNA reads TGTGCCAGCAGCTGGAGGGTCCCATACAATGAGCAGTTCTTC.

The CDR3 nucleotides read TGTGCCAGCAGTCCCTCCTACTTGGGGCGCGACGAGCAGTACTTC. Amino acid sequence: CASSPSYLGRDEQYF. V gene TRBV7-9 combines with J gene TRBJ2-7; tentative D call: TRBD1 (5 bases). The ends were cut back, 6 bases at V and 5 bases at J, with 20 bases in the middle. The CDR3 has 15 residues. Germline CDR1 is SEHNR and CDR2 is FQNEAQ (reference sequence).

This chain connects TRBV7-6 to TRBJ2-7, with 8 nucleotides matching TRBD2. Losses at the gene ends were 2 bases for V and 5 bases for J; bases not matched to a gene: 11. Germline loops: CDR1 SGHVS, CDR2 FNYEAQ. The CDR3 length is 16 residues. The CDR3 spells CASSLLAGLEGDEQYF. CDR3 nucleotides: TGTGCCAGCAGCTTATTGGCGGGACTAGAGGGTGACGAGCAGTACTTC.

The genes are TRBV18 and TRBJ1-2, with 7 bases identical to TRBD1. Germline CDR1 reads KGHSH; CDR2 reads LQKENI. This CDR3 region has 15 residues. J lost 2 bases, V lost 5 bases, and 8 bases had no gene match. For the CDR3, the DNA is TGTGCCAGCTCATTGACGGGACAGCAGAACTATGGCTACACCTTC. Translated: CASSLTGQQNYGYTF.

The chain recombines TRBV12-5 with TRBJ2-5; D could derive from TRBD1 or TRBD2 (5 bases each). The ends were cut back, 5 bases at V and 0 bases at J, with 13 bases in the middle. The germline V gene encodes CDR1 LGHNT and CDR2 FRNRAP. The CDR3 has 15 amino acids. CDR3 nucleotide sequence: TGTGCTAGTGGTCGGGACGGGCCGTACCAAGAGACCCAGTACTTC. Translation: CASGRDGPYQETQYF.

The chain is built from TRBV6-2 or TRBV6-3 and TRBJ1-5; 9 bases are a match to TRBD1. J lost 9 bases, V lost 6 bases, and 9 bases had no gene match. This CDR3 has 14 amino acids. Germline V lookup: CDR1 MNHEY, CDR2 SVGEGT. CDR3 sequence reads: CASRGPGQGTPQHF. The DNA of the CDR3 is TGTGCCAGCAGGGGCCCGGGACAGGGAACGCCCCAGCATTTT.

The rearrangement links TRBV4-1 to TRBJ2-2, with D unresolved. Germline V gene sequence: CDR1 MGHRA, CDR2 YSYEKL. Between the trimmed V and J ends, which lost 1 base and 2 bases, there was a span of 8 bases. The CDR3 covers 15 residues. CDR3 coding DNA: TGCGCCAGCAGCCAAGTTGATACCAACACCGGGGAGCTGTTTTTT. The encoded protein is CASSQVDTNTGELFF.

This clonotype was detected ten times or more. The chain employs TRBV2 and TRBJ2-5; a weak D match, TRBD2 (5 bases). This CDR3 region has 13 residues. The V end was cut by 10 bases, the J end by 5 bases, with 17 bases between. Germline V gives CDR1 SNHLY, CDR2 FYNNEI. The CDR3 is CATSRDSSETQYF. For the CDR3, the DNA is TGTGCCACCTCTCGGGATTCCTCTGAGACCCAGTACTTC.

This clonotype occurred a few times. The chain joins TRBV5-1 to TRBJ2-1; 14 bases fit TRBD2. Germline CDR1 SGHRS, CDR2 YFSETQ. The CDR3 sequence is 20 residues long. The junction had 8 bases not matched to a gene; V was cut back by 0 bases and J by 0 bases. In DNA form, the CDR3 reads TGCGCCAGCAGCTTGGATGACCGACTAGCGGGGGGGAGCTCCTACAATGAGCAGTTCTTC. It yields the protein CASSLDDRLAGGSSYNEQFF.

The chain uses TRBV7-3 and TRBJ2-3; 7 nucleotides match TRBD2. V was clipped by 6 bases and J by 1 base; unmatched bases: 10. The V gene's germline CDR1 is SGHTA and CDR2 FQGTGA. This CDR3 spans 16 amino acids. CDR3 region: CASSPGRAGGTDTQYF. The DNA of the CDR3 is TGTGCCAGCAGTCCCGGTCGTGCGGGGGGCACAGATACGCAGTATTTT.